This T cell receptor (beta chain) came from a study of T cell repertoires in cytomegalovirus infection. Study in general: It can be stated that public TCR beta signatures indicated CMV infection as well as a matching HLA type.

CDR1 is MGHRA, CDR2 YSYEKL, per germline. V gave up 8 bases and J gave up 11 bases, with 16 bases separating them. This CDR3 is 12 amino acids long. TCRdb used MiXCR to reprocess the reads, holding one entry per CDR3 protein. Of about 97,000 distinct CDR3 sequences in the sample, approximately 16% are singletons; the top ten hold around 8.5%. The chain couples TRBV4-1 to TRBJ2-1; D uncertain. The source of this sequence is a human donor in good health (CMV status not recorded). Some clones in this sample may be carry-over from other donors' samples. Input material: PBMCs. The CDR3 sequence: CASGPIGSKQFF. CDR3 nucleotides: TGCGCCAGCGGACCCATAGGTAGCAAGCAGTTCTTC.